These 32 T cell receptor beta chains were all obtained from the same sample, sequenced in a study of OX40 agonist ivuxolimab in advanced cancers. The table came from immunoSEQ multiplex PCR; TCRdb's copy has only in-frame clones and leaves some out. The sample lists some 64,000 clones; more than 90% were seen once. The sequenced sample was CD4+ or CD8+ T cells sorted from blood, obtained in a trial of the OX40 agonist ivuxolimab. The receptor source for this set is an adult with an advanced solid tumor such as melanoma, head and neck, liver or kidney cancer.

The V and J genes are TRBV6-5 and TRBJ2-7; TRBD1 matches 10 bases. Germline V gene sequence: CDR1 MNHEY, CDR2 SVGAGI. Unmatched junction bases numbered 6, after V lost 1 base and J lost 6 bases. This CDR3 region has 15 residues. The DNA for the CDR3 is TGTGCCAGCAGTTACTGGGGGACAGGGGAGGGCGAGCAGTACTTC. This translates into CASSYWGTGEGEQYF.

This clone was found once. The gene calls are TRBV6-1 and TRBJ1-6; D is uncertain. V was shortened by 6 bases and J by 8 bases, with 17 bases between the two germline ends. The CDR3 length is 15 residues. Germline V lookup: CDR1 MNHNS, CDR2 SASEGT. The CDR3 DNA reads TGTGCCAGCAGCCCCAACCCGGACGGCTATTCACCCCTCCACTTT. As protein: CASSPNPDGYSPLHF.

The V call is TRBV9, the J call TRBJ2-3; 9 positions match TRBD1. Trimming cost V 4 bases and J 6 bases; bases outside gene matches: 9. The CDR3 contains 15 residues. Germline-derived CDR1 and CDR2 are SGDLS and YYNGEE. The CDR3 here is CASSRTQGASDTQYF. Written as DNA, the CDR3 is TGTGCCAGCAGCCGAACACAGGGGGCAAGTGATACGCAGTATTTT.

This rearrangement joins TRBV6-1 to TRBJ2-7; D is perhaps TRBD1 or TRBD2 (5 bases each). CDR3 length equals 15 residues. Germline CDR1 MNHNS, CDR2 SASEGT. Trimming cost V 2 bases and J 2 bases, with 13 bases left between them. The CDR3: CASSEPGPPPYEQYF. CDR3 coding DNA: TGTGCCAGCAGTGAACCGGGACCACCTCCCTACGAGCAGTACTTC.

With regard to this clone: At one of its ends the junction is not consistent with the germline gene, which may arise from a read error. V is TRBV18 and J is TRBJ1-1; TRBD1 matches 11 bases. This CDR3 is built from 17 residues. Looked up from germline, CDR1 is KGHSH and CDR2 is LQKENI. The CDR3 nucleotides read TGTGTCAGCTCACCCCGGGACAGGGGGTGGACTGACACTGAAGCTTTCTTT. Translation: CVSSPRDRGWTDTEAFF.

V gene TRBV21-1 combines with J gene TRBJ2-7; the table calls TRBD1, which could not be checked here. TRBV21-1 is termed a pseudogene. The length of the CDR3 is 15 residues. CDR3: CASSNRPGQRGEQYF. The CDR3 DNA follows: TGTGCCAGCAGCAATCGTCCGGGACAAAGGGGCGAGCAGTACTTC.

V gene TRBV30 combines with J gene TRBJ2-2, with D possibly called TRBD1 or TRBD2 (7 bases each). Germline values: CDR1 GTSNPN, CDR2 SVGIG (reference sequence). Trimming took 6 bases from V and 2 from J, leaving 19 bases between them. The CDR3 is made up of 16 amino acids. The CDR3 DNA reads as TGTGCCTGCCCCCCTCAGGGGGGGGTTAACACCGGGGAGCTGTTTTTT. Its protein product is CACPPQGGVNTGELFF.

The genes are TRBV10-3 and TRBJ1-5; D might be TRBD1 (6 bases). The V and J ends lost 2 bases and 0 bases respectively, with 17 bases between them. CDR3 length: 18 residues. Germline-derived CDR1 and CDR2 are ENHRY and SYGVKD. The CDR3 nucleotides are TGTGCCATCAGTGAGCCTATTCGGGGACAACCTAGCAATCAGCCCCAGCATTTT. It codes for CAISEPIRGQPSNQPQHF.

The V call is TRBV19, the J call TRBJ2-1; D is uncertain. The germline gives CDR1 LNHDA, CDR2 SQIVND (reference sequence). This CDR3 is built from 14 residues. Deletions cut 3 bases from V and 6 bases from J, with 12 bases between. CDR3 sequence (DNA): TGTGCCAGTAGTATTGTGGCCTCTACCAATGAGCAGTTCTTC. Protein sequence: CASSIVASTNEQFF.

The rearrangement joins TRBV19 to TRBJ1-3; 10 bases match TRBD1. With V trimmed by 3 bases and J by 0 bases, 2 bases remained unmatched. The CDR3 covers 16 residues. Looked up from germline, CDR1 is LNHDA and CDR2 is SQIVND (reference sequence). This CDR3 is CASSIGTGVSGNTIYF. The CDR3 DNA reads TGTGCCAGTAGTATTGGGACAGGGGTCTCTGGAAACACCATATATTTT.

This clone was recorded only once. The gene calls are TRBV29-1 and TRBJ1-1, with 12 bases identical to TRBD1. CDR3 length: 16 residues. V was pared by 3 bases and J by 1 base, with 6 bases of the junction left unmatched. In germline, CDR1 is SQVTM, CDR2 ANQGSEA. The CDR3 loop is CSVDGGTGGQNTEAFF. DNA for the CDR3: TGCAGCGTTGATGGCGGGACAGGGGGCCAGAACACTGAAGCTTTCTTT.

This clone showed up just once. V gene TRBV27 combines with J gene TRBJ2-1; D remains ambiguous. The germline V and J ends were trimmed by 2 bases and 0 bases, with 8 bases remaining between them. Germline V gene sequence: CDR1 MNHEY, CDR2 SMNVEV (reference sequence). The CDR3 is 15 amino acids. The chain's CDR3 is CASSLVLSSYNEQFF. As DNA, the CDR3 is TGTGCCAGCAGTTTAGTATTGAGCTCCTACAATGAGCAGTTCTTC.

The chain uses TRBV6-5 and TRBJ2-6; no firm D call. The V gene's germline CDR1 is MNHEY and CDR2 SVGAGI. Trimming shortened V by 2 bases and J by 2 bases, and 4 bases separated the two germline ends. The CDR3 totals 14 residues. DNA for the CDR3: TGTGCCAGCAGTTACGGACCTGGGGCCAACGTCCTGACTTTC. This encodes CASSYGPGANVLTF.

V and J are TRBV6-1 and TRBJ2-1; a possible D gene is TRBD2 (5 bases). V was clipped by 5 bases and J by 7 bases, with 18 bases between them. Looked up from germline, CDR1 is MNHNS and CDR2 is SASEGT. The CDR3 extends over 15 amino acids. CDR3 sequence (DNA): TGTGCCAGCAGTCGACTACCGGACCCGGCGAATGAGCAGTTCTTC. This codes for CASSRLPDPANEQFF.

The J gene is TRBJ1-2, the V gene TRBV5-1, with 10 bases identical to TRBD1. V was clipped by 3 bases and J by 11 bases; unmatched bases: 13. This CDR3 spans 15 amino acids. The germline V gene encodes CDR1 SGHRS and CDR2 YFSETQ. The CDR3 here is CASSSSDRGRMRYTF. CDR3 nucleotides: TGCGCCAGCAGCTCAAGTGACAGGGGGCGTATGCGGTACACCTTC.

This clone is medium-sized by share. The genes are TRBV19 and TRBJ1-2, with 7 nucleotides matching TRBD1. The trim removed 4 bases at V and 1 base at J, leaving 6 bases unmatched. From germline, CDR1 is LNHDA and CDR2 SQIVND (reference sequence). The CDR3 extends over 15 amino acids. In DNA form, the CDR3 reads TGTGCCAGTAGTACGGGACAGACCTTTAACTATGGCTACACCTTC. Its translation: CASSTGQTFNYGYTF.

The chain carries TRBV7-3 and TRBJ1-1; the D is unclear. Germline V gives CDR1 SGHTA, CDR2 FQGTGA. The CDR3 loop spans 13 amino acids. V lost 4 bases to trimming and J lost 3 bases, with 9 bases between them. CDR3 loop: CASSSMKDTEAFF. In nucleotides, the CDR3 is TGTGCCAGCAGCTCAATGAAGGACACTGAAGCTTTCTTT.

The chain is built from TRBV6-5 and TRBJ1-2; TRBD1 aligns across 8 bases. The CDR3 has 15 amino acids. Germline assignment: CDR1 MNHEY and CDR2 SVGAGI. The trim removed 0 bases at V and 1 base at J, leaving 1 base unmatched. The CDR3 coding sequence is TGTGCCAGCAGTTACTCGGACAGGGTTAACTATGGCTACACCTTC. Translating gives CASSYSDRVNYGYTF.

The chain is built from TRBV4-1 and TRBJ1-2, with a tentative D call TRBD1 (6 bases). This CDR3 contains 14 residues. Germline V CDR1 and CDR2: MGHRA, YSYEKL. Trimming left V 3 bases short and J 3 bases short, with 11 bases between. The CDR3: CASSHTQGDYGYTF. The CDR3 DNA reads TGCGCCAGCAGCCATACACAGGGTGACTATGGCTACACCTTC.

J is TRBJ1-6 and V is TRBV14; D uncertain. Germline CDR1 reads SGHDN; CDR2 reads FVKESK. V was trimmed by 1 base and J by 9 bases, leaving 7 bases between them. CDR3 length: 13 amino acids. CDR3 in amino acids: CASSQAGGSPLHF. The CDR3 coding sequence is TGTGCCAGCAGCCAAGCCGGAGGTTCACCCCTCCACTTT. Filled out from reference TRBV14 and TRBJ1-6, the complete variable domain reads EAGVTQFPSHSVIEKGQTVTLRCDPISGHDNLYWYRRVMGKEIKFLLHFVKESKQDESGMPNNRFLAERTGGTYSTLKVQPAELEDSGVYFCASSQAGGSPLHFGNGTRLTVT.

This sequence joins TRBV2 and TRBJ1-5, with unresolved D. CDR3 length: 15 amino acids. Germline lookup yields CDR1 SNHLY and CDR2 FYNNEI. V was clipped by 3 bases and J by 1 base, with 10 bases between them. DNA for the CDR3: TGTGCCAGCAGTGAGGAGGCAGCGAGCAATCAGCCCCAGCATTTT. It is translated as CASSEEAASNQPQHF.

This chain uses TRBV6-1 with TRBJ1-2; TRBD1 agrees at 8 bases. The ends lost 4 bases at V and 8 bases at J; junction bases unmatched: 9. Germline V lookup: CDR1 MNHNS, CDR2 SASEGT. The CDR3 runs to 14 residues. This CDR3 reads CASSGDRSLEGYTF. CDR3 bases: TGTGCCAGCAGTGGGGACAGGTCCTTGGAAGGCTACACCTTC.

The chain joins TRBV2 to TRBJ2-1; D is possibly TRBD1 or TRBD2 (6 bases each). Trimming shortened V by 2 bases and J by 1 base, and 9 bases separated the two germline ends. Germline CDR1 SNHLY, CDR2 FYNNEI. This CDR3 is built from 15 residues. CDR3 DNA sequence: TGTGCCAGCAGTGAAAGAGGGGGGTCCTACAATGAGCAGTTCTTC. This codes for CASSERGGSYNEQFF.

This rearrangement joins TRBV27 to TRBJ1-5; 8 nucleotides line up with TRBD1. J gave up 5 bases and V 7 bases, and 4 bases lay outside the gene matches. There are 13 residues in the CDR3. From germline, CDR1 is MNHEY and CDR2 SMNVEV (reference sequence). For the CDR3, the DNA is TGTGCCAGCACCCTGACAGGGGATCAGCCCCAGCATTTT. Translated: CASTLTGDQPQHF.

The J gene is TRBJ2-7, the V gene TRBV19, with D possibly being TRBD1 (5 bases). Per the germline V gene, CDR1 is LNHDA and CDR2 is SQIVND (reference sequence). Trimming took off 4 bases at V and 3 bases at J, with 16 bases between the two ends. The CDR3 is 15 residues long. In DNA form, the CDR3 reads TGTGCCAGTAGTAACACAGGAACCGAGCTCTACGAGCAGTACTTC. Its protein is CASSNTGTELYEQYF.

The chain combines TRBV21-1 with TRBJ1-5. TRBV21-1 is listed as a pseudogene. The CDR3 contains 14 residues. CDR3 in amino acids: CASSPRGFNQPQHF. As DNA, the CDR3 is TGTGCCAGCAGCCCCCGCGGGTTCAATCAGCCCCAGCATTTT.

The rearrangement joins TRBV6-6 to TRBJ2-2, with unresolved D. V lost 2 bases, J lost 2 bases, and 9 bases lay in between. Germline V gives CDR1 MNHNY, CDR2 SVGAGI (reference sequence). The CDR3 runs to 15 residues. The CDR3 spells CASSYTAANTGELFF. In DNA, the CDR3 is TGTGCCAGCAGTTACACAGCTGCCAACACCGGGGAGCTGTTTTTT.

The CDR3 nucleotides are TGTGCCAGCAGCTTGGGTGGGAGGAGGGTAGGGGACACTGAAGCTTTCTTT. Translation gives CASSLGGRRVGDTEAFF. This chain joins TRBV5-4 and TRBJ1-1; TRBD1 might be the D (5 bases). CDR1 and CDR2 (germline): SGHNT, YYREEE (reference sequence). The length of the CDR3 is 17 residues. V lost 0 bases, J lost 3 bases, and 18 bases lay in between.

CDR3: CASSYLGEGYTF. In DNA, the CDR3 is TGTGCCAGCAGTTACCTCGGGGAGGGCTACACCTTC. The rearrangement uses TRBV6-8 and TRBJ1-2; D call uncertain. Germline CDR1 and CDR2: MNHGY and SAAAGT. This CDR3 spans 12 amino acids. V was pared by 2 bases and J by 8 bases, with 9 bases between.

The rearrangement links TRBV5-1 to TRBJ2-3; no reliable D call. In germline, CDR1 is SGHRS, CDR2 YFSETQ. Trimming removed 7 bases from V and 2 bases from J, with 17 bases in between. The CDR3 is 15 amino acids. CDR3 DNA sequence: TGCGCCAGCTCTTTAGAGTTCTCTAACACAGATACGCAGTATTTT. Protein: CASSLEFSNTDTQYF.

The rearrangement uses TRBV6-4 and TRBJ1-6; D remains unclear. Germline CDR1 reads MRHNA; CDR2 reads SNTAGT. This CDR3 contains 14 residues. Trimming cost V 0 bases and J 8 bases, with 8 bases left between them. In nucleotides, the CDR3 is TGTGCCAGCAGTGACTCCGCAGGAGATTCACCCCTCCACTTT. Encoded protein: CASSDSAGDSPLHF.

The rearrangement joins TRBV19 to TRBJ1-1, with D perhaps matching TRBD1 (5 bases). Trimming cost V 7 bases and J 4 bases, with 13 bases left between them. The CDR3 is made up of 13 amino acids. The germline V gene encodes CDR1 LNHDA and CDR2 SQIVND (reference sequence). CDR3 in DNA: TGTGCCAGTACCCGGGTCGGGGGCACTGAAGCTTTCTTT. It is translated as CASTRVGGTEAFF.